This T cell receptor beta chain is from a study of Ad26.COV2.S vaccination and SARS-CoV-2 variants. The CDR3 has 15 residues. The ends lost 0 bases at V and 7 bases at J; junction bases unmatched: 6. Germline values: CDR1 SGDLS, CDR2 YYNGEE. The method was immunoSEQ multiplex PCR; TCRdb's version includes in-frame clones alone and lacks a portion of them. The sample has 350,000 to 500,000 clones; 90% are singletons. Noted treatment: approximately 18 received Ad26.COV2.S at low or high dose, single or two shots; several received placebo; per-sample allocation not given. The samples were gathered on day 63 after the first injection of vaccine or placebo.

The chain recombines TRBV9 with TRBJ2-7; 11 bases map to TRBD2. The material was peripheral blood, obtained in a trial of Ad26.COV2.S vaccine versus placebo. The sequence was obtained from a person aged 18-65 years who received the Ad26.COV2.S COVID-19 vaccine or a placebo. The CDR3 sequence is CASSVDTSGSEEQYF. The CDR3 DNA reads TGTGCCAGCAGCGTAGATACTAGCGGGAGTGAGGAGCAGTACTTC.